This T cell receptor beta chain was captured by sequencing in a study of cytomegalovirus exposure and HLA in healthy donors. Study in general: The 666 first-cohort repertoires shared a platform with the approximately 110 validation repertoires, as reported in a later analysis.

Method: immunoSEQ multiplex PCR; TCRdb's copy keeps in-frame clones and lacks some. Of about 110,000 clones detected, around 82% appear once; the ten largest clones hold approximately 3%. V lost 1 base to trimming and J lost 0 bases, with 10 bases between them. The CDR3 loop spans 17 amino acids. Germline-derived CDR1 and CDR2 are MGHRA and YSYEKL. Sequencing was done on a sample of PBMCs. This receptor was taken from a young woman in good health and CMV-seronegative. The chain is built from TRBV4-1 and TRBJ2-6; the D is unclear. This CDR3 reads CASSQGSQYSGANVLTF. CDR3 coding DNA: TGCGCCAGCAGCCAAGGGTCTCAGTACTCTGGGGCCAACGTCCTGACTTTC.